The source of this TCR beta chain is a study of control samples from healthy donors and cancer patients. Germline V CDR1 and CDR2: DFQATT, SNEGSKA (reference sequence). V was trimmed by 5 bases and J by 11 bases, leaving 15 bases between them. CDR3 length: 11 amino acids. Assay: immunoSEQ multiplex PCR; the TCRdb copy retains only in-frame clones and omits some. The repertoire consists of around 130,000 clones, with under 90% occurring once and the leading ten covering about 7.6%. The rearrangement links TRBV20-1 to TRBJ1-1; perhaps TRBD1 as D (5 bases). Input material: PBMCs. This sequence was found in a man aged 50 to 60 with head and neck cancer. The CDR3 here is CSAFFGGSAFF. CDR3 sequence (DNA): TGCAGTGCTTTCTTTGGGGGTAGCGCTTTCTTT.